This paragraph reports one T cell receptor (beta chain). Its antigen is undetermined. These data belong to a study of radiotherapy plus CTLA-4 blockade in lung cancer. The overall study: Disease control was seen in over 25% of patients, objective responses in 15% to 20%.

Findings of the study overall: After radiotherapy and ipilimumab, tumor-derived clones expanded in peripheral blood. Interferon-beta, together with early blood T cell clone dynamics, reportedly best predicted response.

Only in-frame clones appear in the TCRdb table, and some are missing; sequencing was by immunoSEQ multiplex PCR. The table lists tens of thousands of clones, around 80% of them singletons. The CDR3 runs 15 residues. Germline V CDR1 and CDR2: SGDLS, YYNGEE. Trimming stripped 3 bases from V and 2 bases from J, with 12 bases between. Lung cancer patients with chemo-refractory metastatic non-small-cell disease were given focal radiation plus CTLA-4 blockade with ipilimumab. The chain joins TRBV9 to TRBJ1-3; the D is unclear. The sample in question was peripheral blood, obtained from a patient treated with radiotherapy plus ipilimumab. The sequence was collected from a human donor with non-small cell lung cancer who had a partial response to radiotherapy plus ipilimumab. Written as DNA, the CDR3 is TGTGCCAGCAGCGAAGGACTGGATCCTGGAAACACCATATATTTT. It is translated as CASSEGLDPGNTIYF.